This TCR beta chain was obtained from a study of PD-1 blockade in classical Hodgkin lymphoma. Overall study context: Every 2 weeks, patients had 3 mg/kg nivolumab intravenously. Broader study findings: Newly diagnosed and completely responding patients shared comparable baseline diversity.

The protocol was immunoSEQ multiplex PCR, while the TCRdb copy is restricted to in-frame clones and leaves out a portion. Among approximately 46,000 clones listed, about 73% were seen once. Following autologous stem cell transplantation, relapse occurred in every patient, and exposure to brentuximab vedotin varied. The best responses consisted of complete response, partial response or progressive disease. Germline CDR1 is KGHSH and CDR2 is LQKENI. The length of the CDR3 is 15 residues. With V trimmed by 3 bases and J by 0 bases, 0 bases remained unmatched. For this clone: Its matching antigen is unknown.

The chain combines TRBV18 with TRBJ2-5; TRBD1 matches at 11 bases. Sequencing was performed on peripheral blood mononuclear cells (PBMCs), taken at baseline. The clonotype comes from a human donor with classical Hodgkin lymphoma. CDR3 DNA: TGTGCCAGCTCACCGGACAGGGGGCACCAAGAGACCCAGTACTTC. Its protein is CASSPDRGHQETQYF.